The 26 T cell receptor beta chains below all came from one sample that was sequenced in a study of blood T cell repertoires in COVID-19. Sequenced by immunoSEQ multiplex PCR; TCRdb stores in-frame clones only, minus some. The data contain about 140,000 clones, 80% to 90% of them singletons. Source material: peripheral blood. The receptors here all came from a human donor with acute or convalescent COVID-19. The donor label of this sample is uncertain.

CDR3 coding DNA: TGTGCCACCTCCGCAGTCTACAATGAGCAGTTCTTC. This gives the protein CATSAVYNEQFF. This rearrangement joins TRBV7-2 to TRBJ2-1; D call uncertain. Germline-derived CDR1 and CDR2 are SGHTA and FQGNSA. Trimming cost V 10 bases and J 3 bases, with 10 bases left between them. The CDR3 sequence is 12 residues long. Based on the CDR3 plus reference TRBV7-2 and TRBJ2-1, the full variable domain is GAGVSQSPSNKVTEKGKDVELRCDPISGHTALYWYRQSLGQGLEFLIYFQGNSAPDKSGLPSDRFSAERTGGSVSTLTIQRTQQEDSAVYLCATSAVYNEQFFGPGTRLTVL.

V is TRBV7-6 and J is TRBJ1-4; no firm D call. The V gene lost 2 bases and the J gene lost 8 bases, with 15 bases spanning the gap. CDR3 length: 15 amino acids. In germline, CDR1 is SGHVS, CDR2 FNYEAQ. CDR3 residues: CASSLRAGSDEKLFF. DNA of the CDR3: TGTGCCAGCAGCTTACGGGCGGGGTCGGACGAAAAACTGTTTTTT.

The chain combines TRBV6-2 or TRBV6-3 with TRBJ1-1, with 10 positions matching TRBD1. The CDR3 covers 14 residues. V trimming: 5 bases; J trimming: 3 bases; junction bases outside the gene matches: 3. CDR1 and CDR2 from the germline V gene are MNHEY and SVGEGT. This chain's CDR3 is CASSGTGADTEAFF. The CDR3 region has the DNA TGTGCCAGCAGTGGGACAGGGGCGGACACTGAAGCTTTCTTT.

This clone appeared once. The chain couples TRBV3-1 (or the pseudogene TRBV3-2) to TRBJ2-1; 11 nucleotides align to TRBD2. Unmatched junction bases numbered 8, after V lost 4 bases and J lost 0 bases. CDR3 length equals 18 residues. CDR1 and CDR2 (germline): LGHDT, YNNKEL (reference sequence). CDR3: CASSPGTSGWSSYNEQFF. The CDR3, as DNA: TGTGCCAGCAGCCCCGGGACTAGCGGATGGAGCTCCTACAATGAGCAGTTCTTC.

This chain connects TRBV13 to TRBJ1-4; D is possibly TRBD1 (5 bases). The germline V gene has CDR1 PRHDT and CDR2 FYEKMQ (reference sequence). With 3 bases removed from V and 3 bases from J, the gap between germline ends came to 14 bases. This CDR3 contains 16 residues. The CDR3 sequence: CASSLGPQIANEKLFF. The CDR3 DNA reads as TGTGCCAGCAGCTTGGGGCCTCAAATAGCTAATGAAAAACTGTTTTTT. Combining the CDR3 with reference TRBV13 and TRBJ1-4 gives the whole variable domain AAGVIQSPRHLIKEKRETATLKCYPIPRHDTVYWYQQGPGQDPQFLISFYEKMQSDKGSIPDRFSAQQFSDYHSELNMSSLELGDSALYFCASSLGPQIANEKLFFGSGTQLSVL.

V usage is TRBV5-8 and J usage is TRBJ2-3; D is perhaps TRBD2 (6 bases). Trimming stripped 4 bases from V and 0 bases from J, with 24 bases between. Germline V gene data show CDR1 as SGHTS and CDR2 as YDEGEE. CDR3 size: 19 residues. The CDR3 DNA follows: TGTGCCAGCAGCCTAGCATCAGGGACTCACAATCCTAGCACAGATACGCAGTATTTT. Protein sequence: CASSLASGTHNPSTDTQYF. Supplemented by reference TRBV5-8 and TRBJ2-3, the full variable domain reads EAGVTQSPTHLIKTRGQQATLRCSPISGHTSVYWYQQALGLGLQFLLWYDEGEERNRGNFPPRFSGRQFPNYSSELNVNALELEDSALYLCASSLASGTHNPSTDTQYFGPGTRLTVL.

This sequence joins TRBV30 and TRBJ2-7; D is possibly TRBD2 (6 bases). Germline V lookup: CDR1 GTSNPN, CDR2 SVGIG (reference sequence). The CDR3 extends over 12 amino acids. V lost 2 bases and J lost 7, with 12 bases in between. The DNA of the CDR3 is TGTGCCTGGAGTTTGGGCGGAGGGGAGCAGTACGTC. It yields the protein CAWSLGGGEQYV.

This chain connects TRBV5-1 to TRBJ2-2, with 9 bases matching TRBD2. This CDR3 has 16 residues. CDR1 and CDR2 (germline): SGHRS, YFSETQ. V shed 1 base, J shed 6 bases, and the junction held 7 bases outside the gene matches. The CDR3 sequence is CASSLSLAGLPGELFF. The CDR3 nucleotides read TGCGCCAGCAGCTTGTCTCTAGCGGGGTTGCCCGGGGAGCTGTTTTTT.

A few counts support this clone. This sequence joins TRBV28 and TRBJ1-5; 9 bases fit TRBD1. Germline-derived CDR1 and CDR2 are MDHEN and SYDVKM. The V gene end was trimmed by 6 bases and the J gene end by 5 bases; junction bases not matched to a gene: 8. CDR3 length equals 15 residues. CDR3 amino acids: CASSLTGQGDQPQHF. In nucleotides, the CDR3 is TGTGCCAGCAGCCTCACGGGACAGGGCGATCAGCCCCAGCATTTT.

The genes are TRBV28 and TRBJ1-1; 8 bases agree with TRBD1. V was pared by 4 bases and J by 2 bases, with 3 bases of the junction left unmatched. This CDR3 is built from 14 residues. CDR1 is MDHEN, CDR2 SYDVKM, per germline. CDR3 coding DNA: TGTGCCAGCAGTTCACAGGGGGAAAACACTGAAGCTTTCTTT. Protein: CASSSQGENTEAFF.

This clone was counted a single time. V is TRBV5-1 and J is TRBJ2-7; 8 bases align to TRBD1. Germline V gives CDR1 SGHRS, CDR2 YFSETQ. Germline trimming cut 4 bases from V and 2 bases from J; bases unmatched to any gene: 11. The CDR3 consists of 16 residues. CDR3 in DNA: TGCGCCAGCAGCCCTGGGGACAGGACGGGTGCCTACGAGCAGTACTTC. It is translated as CASSPGDRTGAYEQYF.

The chain joins TRBV3-1 (or the pseudogene TRBV3-2) to TRBJ2-7; tentatively, D is TRBD2 (7 bases). CDR3 length equals 15 residues. V dropped 4 bases and J dropped 0 bases, with 13 bases sitting between them. Germline V lookup: CDR1 LGHDT, CDR2 YNNKEL (reference sequence). In nucleotides, the CDR3 is TGTGCCAGCAGCCCTGAGGGGGGGGCCTCCTACGAGCAGTACGTC. Its translation: CASSPEGGASYEQYV.

The sample holds one count of this clone. A read error may produce the germline difference seen at one junction end. The chain has TRBV28 and TRBJ2-7; TRBD1 is a possible D gene (6 bases). Per germline, CDR1 MDHEN and CDR2 SYDVKM. The CDR3 runs 13 residues. CDR3 loop: CASSTMGVGGVHF. Here the CDR3 DNA reads TGTGCCAGCAGCACCATGGGGGTTGGGGGCGTGCACTTC. The variable domain in full, with the rest retrieved from reference TRBV28 and TRBJ2-7, is DVKVTQSSRYLVKRTGEKVFLECVQDMDHENMFWYRQDPGLGLRLIYFSYDVKMKEKGDIPEGYSVSREKKERFSLILESASTNQTSMYLCASSTMGVGGVHFGPGTRLTVT.

The V and J genes are TRBV3-1 (or the pseudogene TRBV3-2) and TRBJ2-7; 11 nucleotides align to TRBD2. This CDR3 spans 14 amino acids. V lost 4 bases and J lost 3; bases outside the gene matches: 2. CDR1 is LGHDT, CDR2 YNNKEL, per germline (reference sequence). CDR3 sequence: CASSLGLAGYEQYV. Here the CDR3 DNA reads TGTGCCAGCAGCCTCGGACTAGCGGGCTACGAGCAGTACGTC.

The chain couples TRBV3-1 (or the pseudogene TRBV3-2) to TRBJ2-5; 9 bases map to TRBD1. Germline loops: CDR1 LGHDT, CDR2 YNNKEL (reference sequence). The CDR3 contains 15 residues. V shed 2 bases, J shed 5 bases, and the junction held 6 bases outside the gene matches. The CDR3 region has the DNA TGTGCCAGCAGCCAAATTACAGGGGGCGGGGAGACCCAGTACTTC. Its translation: CASSQITGGGETQYF.

The CDR3 reads CASSVAGGYEQYV. In DNA, the CDR3 is TGTGCCAGCAGTGTAGCGGGAGGTTACGAGCAGTACGTC. The gene calls are TRBV6-1 and TRBJ2-7; TRBD2 agrees at 10 bases. CDR1 is MNHNS, CDR2 SASEGT, per germline. The CDR3 is 13 residues long. After removal of 4 bases from V and 4 bases from J, the junction contained 1 base not matched to a gene.

This clone was counted a single time. The V call is TRBV6-5, the J call TRBJ2-7, with TRBD1 identical over 10 bases. Germline loops: CDR1 MNHEY, CDR2 SVGAGI. V was pared by 10 bases and J by 0 bases, with 9 bases of the junction left unmatched. The CDR3 has 15 residues. The CDR3 sequence: CATLTGGVASYEQYV. The CDR3 nucleotides are TGTGCCACCCTGACAGGGGGCGTCGCCTCCTACGAGCAGTACGTC.

The gene calls are TRBV5-4 and TRBJ2-1; D is unclear. Per the germline V gene, CDR1 is SGHNT and CDR2 is YYREEE (reference sequence). This CDR3 is 15 amino acids long. V gave up 0 bases and J gave up 2 bases, with 9 bases separating them. The DNA for the CDR3 is TGTGCCAGCAGCTTGGGGGCGACCGCCTACAATGAGCAGTTCTTC. It specifies CASSLGATAYNEQFF.

A single count supports this clone. The J gene is TRBJ1-5, the V gene TRBV7-2; 7 bases are a match to TRBD1. CDR1 and CDR2 from the germline V gene are SGHTA and FQGNSA. The ends lost 0 bases at V and 0 bases at J; junction bases unmatched: 17. CDR3 length equals 21 residues. CDR3 DNA: TGTGCCAGCAGCTTAGCGGGACAGCGTAGCCCGCCTACCCATAGCAATCAGCCCCAGCATTTT. As protein: CASSLAGQRSPPTHSNQPQHF.

The genes are TRBV6-5 and TRBJ1-1, with D perhaps matching TRBD1 (5 bases). The germline gives CDR1 MNHEY, CDR2 SVGAGI. Trimming pared 0 bases from V and 4 bases from J, leaving 9 bases between. The CDR3 extends over 14 amino acids. For the CDR3, the DNA is TGTGCCAGCAGTTACTCGGGGGAGGGCACTGAAGCTTTCTTT. The encoded protein is CASSYSGEGTEAFF.

The CDR3 sequence is CASSSTGTHTSYEQYF. The DNA for the CDR3 is TGTGCCAGCAGTTCCACAGGGACACATACCTCCTACGAGCAGTACTTC. This chain connects TRBV28 to TRBJ2-7; the D gene is possibly TRBD1 (6 bases). This CDR3 contains 16 residues. V was shortened by 4 bases and J by 0 bases, with 16 bases between the two germline ends. Germline lookup yields CDR1 MDHEN and CDR2 SYDVKM.

This clone showed up just once. The chain joins TRBV12-3 or TRBV12-4 to TRBJ1-1; tentatively, D is TRBD1 (5 bases). This CDR3 comprises 13 residues. The V gene lost 3 bases and the J gene lost 6 bases, with 11 bases spanning the gap. CDR3 loop: CASSFRRGAEAFF. The CDR3 DNA follows: TGTGCCAGCAGTTTCAGACGGGGGGCTGAAGCTTTCTTT.

The chain is built from TRBV28 and TRBJ1-2; 7 bases line up with TRBD1. The germline V gene encodes CDR1 MDHEN and CDR2 SYDVKM. The trim removed 7 bases at V and 5 bases at J, leaving 4 bases unmatched. This CDR3 comprises 12 residues. The CDR3 loop is CASTTGNYGYTF. CDR3 DNA: TGTGCCAGCACGACAGGGAATTATGGCTACACCTTC.

CDR3 sequence reads: CASTPTGNSNQPQHF. CDR3 nucleotide sequence: TGTGCCAGTACCCCGACAGGGAATAGCAATCAGCCCCAGCATTTT. V gene TRBV19 combines with J gene TRBJ1-5; TRBD1 matches 7 bases. The CDR3 contains 15 residues. V was clipped by 7 bases and J by 0 bases; unmatched bases: 6. Germline CDR1 and CDR2: LNHDA and SQIVND (reference sequence).

The chain links TRBV28 to TRBJ1-3, with D perhaps matching TRBD1 (6 bases). The CDR3 contains 17 residues. V lost 5 bases, J lost 2 bases, and 19 bases lay in between. Germline lookup yields CDR1 MDHEN and CDR2 SYDVKM. The CDR3 here is CASSPTQGPRAGNTIYF. The CDR3 DNA reads as TGTGCCAGCAGTCCTACCCAGGGGCCACGGGCTGGAAACACCATATATTTT.

This clone was counted between two and nine times. This chain connects TRBV2 to TRBJ1-2, with TRBD1 as a possible D gene (6 bases). The germline V gene has CDR1 SNHLY and CDR2 FYNNEI. Trimming took off 9 bases at V and 6 bases at J, with 17 bases between the two ends. The CDR3 contains 13 residues. The CDR3 here is CARETGGPNGYTF. The CDR3, as DNA: TGTGCCAGGGAGACCGGGGGGCCCAATGGCTACACCTTC.